The 30 T cell receptor beta chains below all came from one sample that was sequenced in a study of blood T cell repertoires in COVID-19. Profiled with immunoSEQ multiplex PCR; TCRdb holds only in-frame clones, not every one. The sample lists a few hundred thousand clones; around 89% were seen once. The specimen was PBMCs or T cells enriched from blood (not recorded which). These TCRs come from a woman between 35 and 50 years old with acute COVID-19.

The J gene is TRBJ2-7, the V gene TRBV4-1, with TRBD1 identical over 7 bases. J was trimmed by 1 base and V by 5 bases; bases with no gene match: 8. The V gene's germline CDR1 is MGHRA and CDR2 YSYEKL. The CDR3 consists of 15 residues. As DNA, the CDR3 is TGCGCCAGCAGCGGACGGGACAGAGTTTCCTACGAGCAGTACGTC. Residues: CASSGRDRVSYEQYV.

About this clone: One end of the junction does not line up with germline, which may come from a read error. This chain connects TRBV7-9 to TRBJ1-2, with 7 bases fitting TRBD1. Looked up from germline, CDR1 is SEHNR and CDR2 is FQNEAQ (reference sequence). The length of the CDR3 is 10 residues. The CDR3 region has the DNA TGTGCCAGCAGCCAGGGGGACCCAGTCTTC. It encodes CASSQGDPVF. Drawing the rest from reference TRBV7-9 and TRBJ1-2, the complete variable domain is DTGVSQNPRHKITKRGQNVTFRCDPISEHNRLYWYRQTLGQGPEFLTYFQNEAQLEKSRLLSDRFSAERPKGSFSTLEIQRTEQGDSAMYLCASSQGDPVFGSGTRLTVV.

This chain links TRBV5-1 with TRBJ2-3, with 9 bases matching TRBD2. Looked up from germline, CDR1 is SGHRS and CDR2 is YFSETQ. J was trimmed by 0 bases and V by 4 bases; bases with no gene match: 6. The CDR3 sequence is 16 residues long. In DNA form, the CDR3 reads TGCGCCAGCAGCCTCATAGCGGGAGTAAGCACAGATACGCAGTATTTT. Translation: CASSLIAGVSTDTQYF.

The gene calls are TRBV4-1 and TRBJ1-2, with TRBD1 identical over 8 bases. Trimming at V came to 4 bases and at J to 5 bases, leaving 12 bases not matched to a gene. CDR1 is MGHRA, CDR2 YSYEKL, per germline. The CDR3 is made up of 16 amino acids. This CDR3 reads CASSPGWAGGAYGYTF. In nucleotides, the CDR3 is TGCGCCAGCAGCCCGGGGTGGGCAGGGGGCGCATATGGCTACACCTTC.

The rearrangement links TRBV7-2 to TRBJ1-6; 8 nucleotides agree with TRBD1. Trimming at V came to 1 base and at J to 7 bases, leaving 6 bases not matched to a gene. CDR3 length equals 16 residues. CDR1 and CDR2 (germline): SGHTA, FQGNSA. CDR3 region: CASSLVVRGPNSPLHF. The CDR3 coding sequence is TGTGCCAGCAGCTTAGTCGTCAGGGGGCCGAATTCACCCCTCCACTTT. Complete variable domain (other parts from reference TRBV7-2 and TRBJ1-6): GAGVSQSPSNKVTEKGKDVELRCDPISGHTALYWYRQSLGQGLEFLIYFQGNSAPDKSGLPSDRFSAERTGGSVSTLTIQRTQQEDSAVYLCASSLVVRGPNSPLHFGNGTRLTVT.

This clone was seen only once. The chain couples TRBV5-1 to TRBJ1-2, with 9 bases fitting TRBD1. V lost 5 bases to trimming and J lost 5 bases; unmatched junction nucleotides: 4. CDR1 is SGHRS and CDR2 is YFSETQ in the germline V gene. The CDR3 spans 13 residues. CDR3 DNA sequence: TGCGCCAGCAGATCCGGACAGGGGTATGGCTACACCTTC. This gives the protein CASRSGQGYGYTF.

This clone was recorded once. V and J are TRBV10-2 and TRBJ1-5; D possibly corresponds to TRBD1 (5 bases). Per the germline V gene, CDR1 is WSHSY and CDR2 is SAAADI. The CDR3 loop spans 15 amino acids. V was clipped by 6 bases and J by 0 bases, with 12 bases between them. CDR3 loop: CASSLKTGSNQPQHF. CDR3 DNA: TGCGCCAGCAGCTTAAAAACAGGTAGCAATCAGCCCCAGCATTTT.

In its sample, this clone was seen many times. The chain employs TRBV6-4 and TRBJ2-3; perhaps TRBD1 as D (6 bases). The CDR3 is 14 amino acids. Trimming took 5 bases from V and 2 from J, leaving 11 bases between them. Germline V lookup: CDR1 MRHNA, CDR2 SNTAGT. The CDR3 DNA reads TGTGCCAGCAGTTCAGGGGACGACACAGATACGCAGTATTTT. This codes for CASSSGDDTDTQYF.

The rearrangement links TRBV19 to TRBJ1-4; D uncertain. The germline gives CDR1 LNHDA, CDR2 SQIVND (reference sequence). V was trimmed by 2 bases and J by 7 bases, leaving 8 bases between them. The CDR3 totals 13 residues. CDR3 sequence: CASSISGSEKLFF. The CDR3 DNA follows: TGTGCCAGTAGTATATCGGGTAGTGAAAAACTGTTTTTT.

This chain links TRBV4-1 with TRBJ2-1, with a tentative D call TRBD2 (6 bases). Trimming left V 0 bases short and J 6 bases short, with 15 bases between. The CDR3 loop spans 16 amino acids. In germline, CDR1 is MGHRA, CDR2 YSYEKL. This chain's CDR3 is CASSQDPAGGGNEQFF. The CDR3 nucleotides read TGCGCCAGCAGCCAAGATCCAGCGGGTGGGGGCAATGAGCAGTTCTTC.

This chain joins TRBV6-2 or TRBV6-3 and TRBJ1-1, with a weak D call TRBD1 (5 bases). Trimming pared 4 bases from V and 0 bases from J, leaving 18 bases between. There are 17 residues in the CDR3. Germline V CDR1 and CDR2: MNHEY, SVGEGT. The CDR3 protein is CASSFPRVGKMNTEAFF. The CDR3 bases are TGTGCCAGCAGTTTCCCCAGGGTTGGTAAAATGAACACTGAAGCTTTCTTT.

The chain uses TRBV7-6 and TRBJ2-2, with 10 bases that match TRBD2. CDR3 length: 16 amino acids. The J segment lost 4 bases and the V segment lost 5 bases, leaving 7 bases of the junction unmatched. Germline lookup yields CDR1 SGHVS and CDR2 FNYEAQ. CDR3 bases: TGTGCCAGCAGCATGAGTAGCGGGAGGCTCACCGGGGAGCTGTTTTTT. Translated: CASSMSSGRLTGELFF. The full variable domain, completed using reference TRBV7-6 and TRBJ2-2, is GAGVSQSPRYKVTKRGQDVALRCDPISGHVSLYWYRQALGQGPEFLTYFNYEAQQDKSGLPNDRFSAERPEGSISTLTIQRTEQRDSAMYRCASSMSSGRLTGELFFGEGSRLTVL.

The chain is built from TRBV9 and TRBJ1-4; TRBD1 aligns across 8 bases. Germline lookup yields CDR1 SGDLS and CDR2 YYNGEE. V was clipped by 4 bases and J by 3 bases; unmatched bases: 5. The CDR3 spans 15 residues. This chain's CDR3 is CASSSGQGANEKLFF. CDR3 DNA sequence: TGTGCCAGCAGCTCCGGACAGGGTGCTAATGAAAAACTGTTTTTT.

The chain couples TRBV28 to TRBJ1-1; no reliable D call. CDR3 length: 14 residues. Trimming left V 0 bases short and J 4 bases short, with 9 bases between. Germline CDR1 and CDR2: MDHEN and SYDVKM. The CDR3 bases are TGTGCCAGCAGTTTATGGAAGCTACGCACTGAAGCTTTCTTT. It codes for CASSLWKLRTEAFF.

This clone was recorded a few times. CDR3 in DNA: TGTGCCATCAGTGAGTCGGGAGGGCAGCTTCCCAAAAACATTCAGTACTTC. Translated, it gives CAISESGGQLPKNIQYF. The chain couples TRBV10-3 to TRBJ2-4; 7 nucleotides align to TRBD2. With V trimmed by 0 bases and J by 2 bases, 7 bases remained unmatched. Germline V gene sequence: CDR1 ENHRY, CDR2 SYGVKD. The CDR3 has 17 residues.

The chain combines TRBV6-2 or TRBV6-3 with TRBJ1-2; 7 bases match TRBD1. The V and J ends lost 6 bases and 4 bases, in that order; junction bases with no gene match: 11. The CDR3 has 15 amino acids. Germline V gene sequence: CDR1 MNHEY, CDR2 SVGEGT. This CDR3 is CASSPGDDRVYGYTF. CDR3 coding DNA: TGTGCCAGCAGCCCCGGGGACGACAGGGTCTATGGCTACACCTTC.

The rearrangement uses TRBV6-2 or TRBV6-3 and TRBJ1-1; D gene unclear. This CDR3 is 16 amino acids long. V gave up 2 bases and J gave up 5 bases, with 18 bases separating them. Germline V gene lookup returns CDR1 MNHEY and CDR2 SVGEGT. CDR3 in DNA: TGTGCCAGCAGTTACCCCGTCGTCCCCGGTCGGACTGAAGCTTTCTTT. Translation: CASSYPVVPGRTEAFF.

V and J are TRBV5-4 and TRBJ1-3; possibly TRBD1 for D (6 bases). CDR1 is SGHNT and CDR2 is YYREEE in the germline V gene (reference sequence). V lost 9 bases and J lost 0, with 13 bases in between. CDR3 size: 14 residues. The CDR3, as DNA: TGTGCCACCCGGGAGGGGGACTCTGGAAACACCATATATTTT. It specifies CATREGDSGNTIYF.

The chain links TRBV25-1 to TRBJ1-6; possibly TRBD1 for D (5 bases). The V end was cut by 8 bases, the J end by 9 bases, with 20 bases between. The CDR3 spans 15 residues. Germline V CDR1 and CDR2: MGHDK, SYGVNS. The CDR3 sequence: CASQYNVGAGSPLHF. DNA for the CDR3: TGTGCCAGCCAGTACAACGTAGGGGCTGGTTCACCCCTCCACTTT. Variable domain in full (rest from reference TRBV25-1 and TRBJ1-6): EADIYQTPRYLVIGTGKKITLECSQTMGHDKMYWYQQDPGMELHLIHYSYGVNSTEKGDLSSESTVSRIRTEHFPLTLESARPSHTSQYLCASQYNVGAGSPLHFGNGTRLTVT.

This sequence joins TRBV20-1 and TRBJ1-1; no definite D call. CDR1 and CDR2 (germline): DFQATT, SNEGSKA (reference sequence). The ends were cut back, 3 bases at V and 2 bases at J, with 4 bases in the middle. This CDR3 region has 11 residues. CDR3: CSASLNTEAFF. The CDR3 region has the DNA TGCAGTGCTAGCCTAAACACTGAAGCTTTCTTT.

The chain joins TRBV19 to TRBJ1-2; 7 nucleotides match TRBD1. CDR3 size: 16 residues. With 6 bases clipped from V and 0 bases from J, the junction kept 10 bases outside the gene matches. Germline-derived CDR1 and CDR2 are LNHDA and SQIVND (reference sequence). The CDR3 DNA sequence: TGTGCCAGTAGGCGGGACAGCACTCCCTCTAACTATGGCTACACCTTC. Translation gives CASRRDSTPSNYGYTF.

This chain connects TRBV5-1 to TRBJ1-5; 7 nucleotides match TRBD1. V was pared by 4 bases and J by 3 bases, with 7 bases of the junction left unmatched. The CDR3 is 15 amino acids. The germline V gene has CDR1 SGHRS and CDR2 YFSETQ. Written as DNA, the CDR3 is TGCGCCAGCAGCGCAACCGGACAGGACAATCAGCCCCAGCATTTT. Protein product: CASSATGQDNQPQHF.

The J gene is TRBJ1-1, the V gene TRBV11-2; the D is unclear. The CDR3 runs 16 residues. CDR1 is SGHAT, CDR2 FQNNGV, per germline. Trimming pared 3 bases from V and 5 bases from J, leaving 19 bases between. This CDR3 reads CASSFEGLRVSTEAFF. CDR3 DNA sequence: TGTGCCAGCAGCTTCGAAGGGTTGAGGGTGTCTACTGAAGCTTTCTTT.

The chain uses TRBV19 and TRBJ1-2; D is unresolved. The CDR3 length is 14 residues. Germline V CDR1 and CDR2: LNHDA, SQIVND (reference sequence). The V gene lost 6 bases and the J gene lost 2 bases, with 13 bases spanning the gap. This CDR3 reads CASRYPGTNYGYTF. CDR3 nucleotide sequence: TGTGCCAGTAGATACCCAGGAACAAACTATGGCTACACCTTC.

The V call is TRBV9, the J call TRBJ1-5; 8 nucleotides match TRBD1. The V gene end was trimmed by 4 bases and the J gene end by 4 bases; junction bases not matched to a gene: 4. The CDR3 covers 14 residues. CDR1 SGDLS and CDR2 YYNGEE come from the germline V gene. For the CDR3, the DNA is TGTGCCAGCAGCACACAGGGGGGAAATCAGCCCCAGCATTTT. It codes for CASSTQGGNQPQHF.

The V call is TRBV5-6, the J call TRBJ2-1; 10 nucleotides match TRBD2. Germline CDR1 is SGHDT and CDR2 is YYEEEE. This CDR3 comprises 19 residues. With V trimmed by 4 bases and J by 0 bases, 13 bases remained unmatched. The CDR3: CASSALTRLAGTSYNEQFF. CDR3 nucleotides: TGTGCCAGCAGCGCCCTTACGAGACTAGCGGGCACCTCCTACAATGAGCAGTTCTTC.

This chain joins TRBV4-1 and TRBJ2-1; 9 bases match TRBD2. The CDR3 consists of 16 residues. Germline CDR1 MGHRA, CDR2 YSYEKL. Trimming at V came to 0 bases and at J to 4 bases, leaving 4 bases not matched to a gene. This chain's CDR3 is CASSQDEAGGYNEQFF. The CDR3 nucleotides are TGCGCCAGCAGCCAAGATGAGGCGGGAGGGTACAATGAGCAGTTCTTC.

The V gene is TRBV30, the J gene TRBJ1-1; D possibly corresponds to TRBD1 (5 bases). The CDR3 contains 15 residues. V was trimmed by 2 bases and J by 6 bases, leaving 19 bases between them. The germline V gene encodes CDR1 GTSNPN and CDR2 SVGIG (reference sequence). CDR3 sequence reads: CAWSPTDTTKAEAFF. In DNA form, the CDR3 reads TGTGCCTGGAGTCCTACGGACACCACGAAGGCTGAAGCTTTCTTT.

This clone was detected a few times. The chain joins TRBV14 to TRBJ2-7, with D possibly matching TRBD2 (6 bases). The V gene's germline CDR1 is SGHDN and CDR2 FVKESK. V was cut by 2 bases and J by 4 bases, with 18 bases left in between. This CDR3 has 16 amino acids. The CDR3 spells CASSQTWRDEEYEQYF. Written as DNA, the CDR3 is TGTGCCAGCAGCCAAACCTGGAGGGACGAAGAGTACGAGCAGTACTTC.

This rearrangement joins TRBV6-2 or TRBV6-3 to TRBJ1-5; D is undetermined. Trimming cost V 4 bases and J 6 bases, with 7 bases left between them. Per the germline V gene, CDR1 is MNHEY and CDR2 is SVGEGT. CDR3 length: 12 residues. The CDR3 region has the DNA TGTGCCAGCAGTTCGCGAATTCAGCCCCAGCATTTT. Residues: CASSSRIQPQHF.